Following are 32 T cell receptor beta chains from one sample sequenced in a study of CD8+ T cells in alopecia areata. Reverse transcription of extracted RNA yielded cDNA, which provided the sequencing template. The method was immunoSEQ multiplex PCR; TCRdb's version includes in-frame clones alone and lacks a portion of them. The sample has under 250,000 clones, 50% to 70% seen once. The sequencing here drew on CD4+ T cells sorted from blood, taken at week 0. The receptors were sampled from a human donor with alopecia areata.

The chain links TRBV4-1 to TRBJ2-1, with TRBD1 identical over 7 bases. Germline CDR1 is MGHRA and CDR2 is YSYEKL. The CDR3 totals 16 residues. The V and J ends lost 5 bases and 7 bases, in that order; junction bases with no gene match: 14. The CDR3 bases are TGCGCCAGCAGCGAACCCGGGACAGCGTCTCGGAATGAGCAGTTCTTC. Protein sequence: CASSEPGTASRNEQFF.

The CDR3 DNA follows: TGTGCCAGCAGTGAACAAGGGACAGCTAACTATGGCTACACCTTC. Translation: CASSEQGTANYGYTF. This chain uses TRBV2 with TRBJ1-2; 7 positions match TRBD1. Germline CDR1 and CDR2: SNHLY and FYNNEI. V was pared by 2 bases and J by 0 bases, with 3 bases of the junction left unmatched. This CDR3 is 15 amino acids long.

In nucleotides, the CDR3 is TGTGCCTGGGCGGGAGGGCAGGCCATTGGCTACACCTTC. This gives the protein CAWAGGQAIGYTF. This chain connects TRBV30 to TRBJ1-2; D remains ambiguous. Germline CDR1 reads GTSNPN; CDR2 reads SVGIG (reference sequence). Trimming cost V 5 bases and J 7 bases, with 17 bases left between them. The CDR3 has 13 residues.

The CDR3 DNA reads as TGTGCCAGCAGTCCCCGCCGCGGCGTGGGGACCCAGTACTTC. It translates to CASSPRRGVGTQYF. The chain is built from TRBV28 and TRBJ2-5; D is undetermined. CDR1 MDHEN and CDR2 SYDVKM come from the germline V gene. V lost 5 bases and J 7 bases, leaving 17 bases between the germline ends. This CDR3 contains 14 residues.

The chain has TRBV5-4 and TRBJ2-1; TRBD2 agrees at 9 bases. Losses at the gene ends were 1 base for V and 10 bases for J; bases not matched to a gene: 0. In germline, CDR1 is SGHNT, CDR2 YYREEE (reference sequence). CDR3 length: 12 amino acids. The CDR3 loop reads CASSLTSGEQFF. CDR3 nucleotides: TGTGCCAGCAGCTTGACTAGCGGGGAGCAGTTCTTC. Filled out from reference TRBV5-4 and TRBJ2-1, the complete variable domain reads ETGVTQSPTHLIKTRGQQVTLRCSSQSGHNTVSWYQQALGQGPQFIFQYYREEENGRGNFPPRFSGLQFPNYSSELNVNALELDDSALYLCASSLTSGEQFFGPGTRLTVL.

The chain is built from TRBV2 and TRBJ1-5, with 8 bases identical to TRBD1. The ends lost 5 bases at V and 6 bases at J; junction bases unmatched: 6. Germline CDR1 is SNHLY and CDR2 is FYNNEI. The CDR3 is 14 amino acids. The CDR3 region has the DNA TGTGCCAGCAGTATGACAGGGGTGAGTCAGCCCCAGCATTTT. Translated: CASSMTGVSQPQHF.

This clone was picked up a small number of times. The chain combines TRBV19 with TRBJ1-2, with D perhaps matching TRBD1 (6 bases). This CDR3 region has 14 residues. The germline CDR1 and CDR2 sequences are LNHDA and SQIVND (reference sequence). The germline V and J ends were trimmed by 6 bases and 8 bases, with 19 bases remaining between them. The CDR3 DNA reads as TGTGCCAGTAGGCCGGACAGTCTAACTTGGGGCTACACCTTC. Residues: CASRPDSLTWGYTF. Full variable domain (rest looked up from reference TRBV19 and TRBJ1-2): DGGITQSPKYLFRKEGQNVTLSCEQNLNHDAMYWYRQDPGQGLRLIYYSQIVNDFQKGDIAEGYSVSREKKESFPLTVTSAQKNPTAFYLCASRPDSLTWGYTFGSGTRLTVV.

The chain recombines TRBV29-1 with TRBJ1-1; D unresolved. Per the germline V gene, CDR1 is SQVTM and CDR2 is ANQGSEA. The CDR3 has 11 residues. The CDR3 spells CTGLGNTEAFF. Written as DNA, the CDR3 is TGCACAGGCCTTGGGAACACTGAAGCTTTCTTT.

V gene TRBV5-1 combines with J gene TRBJ1-4; tentative D call: TRBD1 (5 bases). In germline, CDR1 is SGHRS, CDR2 YFSETQ. The V gene lost 5 bases and the J gene lost 8 bases, with 16 bases spanning the gap. The CDR3 consists of 14 residues. In DNA form, the CDR3 reads TGCGCCAGCAGTCCCGGGGGTGCCCAGGAAAAACTGTTTTTT. This codes for CASSPGGAQEKLFF.

The chain carries TRBV6-1 and TRBJ2-1; the D gene is possibly TRBD1 (5 bases). The CDR3 runs 16 residues. The ends were cut back, 2 bases at V and 4 bases at J, with 15 bases in the middle. The germline CDR1 and CDR2 sequences are MNHNS and SASEGT. This chain's CDR3 is CASSEFVQVPYNEQFF. The CDR3 coding sequence is TGTGCCAGCAGTGAATTCGTACAGGTACCTTACAATGAGCAGTTCTTC.

This clone has only a few counts. The chain employs TRBV9 and TRBJ2-5, with 8 bases matching TRBD1. J lost 2 bases, V lost 4 bases, and 4 bases had no gene match. The germline V gene has CDR1 SGDLS and CDR2 YYNGEE. CDR3 size: 14 residues. The CDR3 is CASSHGQGQETQYF. DNA of the CDR3: TGTGCCAGCAGCCACGGACAGGGTCAAGAGACCCAGTACTTC. The whole variable domain, filled in from reference TRBV9 and TRBJ2-5, reads DSGVTQTPKHLITATGQRVTLRCSPRSGDLSVYWYQQSLDQGLQFLIQYYNGEERAKGNILERFSAQQFPDLHSELNLSSLELGDSALYFCASSHGQGQETQYFGPGTRLLVL.

The J gene is TRBJ2-3, the V gene TRBV30; D is unresolved. The CDR3 has 13 amino acids. Germline CDR1 is GTSNPN and CDR2 is SVGIG (reference sequence). Trimming removed 0 bases at V and 6 bases at J, with 10 bases between. The CDR3 DNA follows: TGTGCCTGGAGTGTAGGTCCCAGGGATACGCAGTATTTT. Translated: CAWSVGPRDTQYF.

V gene TRBV30 combines with J gene TRBJ1-4, with TRBD1 identical over 9 bases. The CDR3 runs to 13 residues. The J segment lost 8 bases and the V segment lost 3 bases, leaving 4 bases of the junction unmatched. CDR1 is GTSNPN and CDR2 is SVGIG in the germline V gene (reference sequence). The CDR3 DNA reads TGTGCCTGGAGCGGACAGGGGCGGGAAAAACTGTTTTTT. As protein: CAWSGQGREKLFF. Variable domain in full (rest from reference TRBV30 and TRBJ1-4): SQTIHQWPATLVQPVGSPLSLECTVEGTSNPNLYWYRQAAGRGLQLLFYSVGIGQISSEVPQNLSASRPQDRQFILSSKKLLLSDSGFYLCAWSGQGREKLFFGSGTQLSVL.

This chain links TRBV14 with TRBJ1-2; D is uncertain. This CDR3 is built from 14 residues. V shed 1 base and J shed 3 bases, with 9 bases lying between them. In germline, CDR1 is SGHDN, CDR2 FVKESK. CDR3 in DNA: TGTGCCAGCAGCCAAGGACGGTGGGACTATGGCTACACCTTC. It specifies CASSQGRWDYGYTF.

This clone occurred once. The chain combines TRBV13 with TRBJ2-1, with D maybe TRBD2 (6 bases). Germline lookup yields CDR1 PRHDT and CDR2 FYEKMQ (reference sequence). Trimming pared 6 bases from V and 0 bases from J, leaving 12 bases between. The CDR3 has 15 amino acids. CDR3: CASRLRGSSYNEQFF. CDR3 sequence (DNA): TGTGCCAGCAGACTCCGGGGGAGCTCCTACAATGAGCAGTTCTTC.

V and J are TRBV29-1 and TRBJ1-5; unclear D gene. Germline CDR1 is SQVTM and CDR2 is ANQGSEA. The CDR3 covers 13 residues. Trimming left V 6 bases short and J 2 bases short, with 11 bases between. The CDR3 protein is CSVGSGGNQPQHF. Written as DNA, the CDR3 is TGCAGCGTGGGGTCTGGGGGCAATCAGCCCCAGCATTTT.

The chain is built from TRBV13 and TRBJ2-7; 7 bases line up with TRBD1. V lost 4 bases to trimming and J lost 3 bases; unmatched junction nucleotides: 6. This CDR3 region has 14 residues. The germline V gene has CDR1 PRHDT and CDR2 FYEKMQ (reference sequence). The CDR3 here is CASSSRQGIYEQYF. For the CDR3, the DNA is TGTGCCAGCAGCTCCCGACAGGGAATCTACGAGCAGTACTTC. Complete variable domain (other parts from reference TRBV13 and TRBJ2-7): AAGVIQSPRHLIKEKRETATLKCYPIPRHDTVYWYQQGPGQDPQFLISFYEKMQSDKGSIPDRFSAQQFSDYHSELNMSSLELGDSALYFCASSSRQGIYEQYFGPGTRLTVT.

This clone has just a few counts. This chain joins TRBV2 and TRBJ1-2; 9 nucleotides line up with TRBD1. V lost 3 bases to trimming and J lost 8 bases; unmatched junction nucleotides: 13. Germline V lookup: CDR1 SNHLY, CDR2 FYNNEI. This CDR3 region has 16 residues. The CDR3 loop is CASSDVRTGVVQGYTF. CDR3 DNA sequence: TGTGCCAGCAGTGACGTTAGGACAGGGGTTGTTCAAGGCTACACCTTC.

The chain couples TRBV5-4 to TRBJ2-2, with D perhaps matching TRBD1 or TRBD2 (5 bases each). The CDR3 contains 16 residues. The V and J ends lost 0 bases and 3 bases respectively, with 12 bases between them. Germline lookup yields CDR1 SGHNT and CDR2 YYREEE (reference sequence). The CDR3 sequence: CASSLAPRGDTGELFF. CDR3 bases: TGTGCCAGCAGCTTGGCGCCGCGAGGGGACACCGGGGAGCTGTTTTTT.

J is TRBJ1-6 and V is TRBV25-1, with unresolved D. This CDR3 spans 14 amino acids. Germline V gene data show CDR1 as MGHDK and CDR2 as SYGVNS. V was trimmed by 8 bases and J by 7 bases, leaving 15 bases between them. CDR3 DNA: TGTGCCAGCCGTCTTAGGACGGTAAATTCACCCCTCCACTTT. It specifies CASRLRTVNSPLHF.

The genes are TRBV7-9 and TRBJ1-2; D might be TRBD1 (6 bases). V shed 5 bases and J shed 0 bases, with 13 bases lying between them. The CDR3 extends over 15 amino acids. The V gene's germline CDR1 is SEHNR and CDR2 FQNEAQ (reference sequence). This CDR3 is CASSPPGAANYGYTF. For the CDR3, the DNA is TGTGCCAGCAGCCCTCCGGGGGCTGCTAACTATGGCTACACCTTC.

The table lists this clone with a few counts. The rearrangement uses TRBV4-2 and TRBJ2-1, with 8 bases fitting TRBD1. V gave up 0 bases and J gave up 4 bases; unmatched junction bases: 5. The CDR3 is 16 residues long. The germline V gene encodes CDR1 LGHNA and CDR2 YNFKEQ. The CDR3 is CASSQDTDRAYNEQFF. DNA of the CDR3: TGTGCCAGCAGCCAAGATACGGACAGGGCATACAATGAGCAGTTCTTC.

This clone occurred many times. The chain is built from TRBV5-4 and TRBJ2-4; D may match TRBD1 or TRBD2 (5 bases each). CDR1 is SGHNT and CDR2 is YYREEE in the germline V gene (reference sequence). This CDR3 region has 14 residues. Trimming removed 5 bases at V and 7 bases at J, with 16 bases between. In nucleotides, the CDR3 is TGTGCCAGCAGTGGGGCCGGGATCGGGAACATTCAGTACTTC. Translation: CASSGAGIGNIQYF.

This clone is a singleton in its sample. This chain links TRBV5-1 with TRBJ1-3; 7 bases align to TRBD1. The V gene's germline CDR1 is SGHRS and CDR2 YFSETQ. V lost 4 bases, J lost 0 bases, and 4 bases stayed unmatched. The CDR3 consists of 15 residues. CDR3 in amino acids: CASSPGTVSGNTIYF. The CDR3 region has the DNA TGCGCCAGCAGCCCCGGGACAGTCTCTGGAAACACCATATATTTT.

This clone was found once. The chain couples TRBV11-1 to TRBJ2-7; 7 nucleotides line up with TRBD1. The CDR3 contains 12 residues. Per the germline V gene, CDR1 is SGHAT and CDR2 is FQDESV (reference sequence). Trimming cost V 3 bases and J 4 bases; bases outside gene matches: 0. The DNA of the CDR3 is TGTGCCAGCAGCTTGACAGGGTACGAGCAGTACTTC. It codes for CASSLTGYEQYF.

The chain is built from TRBV9 and TRBJ1-4; TRBD1 matches 8 bases. Germline trimming cut 4 bases from V and 8 bases from J; bases unmatched to any gene: 7. Germline-derived CDR1 and CDR2 are SGDLS and YYNGEE. This CDR3 comprises 14 residues. For the CDR3, the DNA is TGTGCCAGCAGCTTGACAGGGGAGCAAGAAAAACTGTTTTTT. It translates to CASSLTGEQEKLFF.

This clone was recorded once. V usage is TRBV4-1 and J usage is TRBJ2-5; maybe TRBD2 (5 bases). The V end was cut by 1 base, the J end by 1 base, with 13 bases between. The V gene's germline CDR1 is MGHRA and CDR2 YSYEKL. CDR3 length: 16 amino acids. The CDR3 DNA follows: TGCGCCAGCAGCCAAGCCCGGACTGTCCCCCAAGAGACCCAGTACTTC. It encodes CASSQARTVPQETQYF.

Concerning this clone itself: This specimen includes other DNA sequences encoding the same CDR3. The chain joins TRBV4-1 to TRBJ1-5, with D uncertain. Germline V CDR1 and CDR2: MGHRA, YSYEKL. With 0 bases removed from V and 4 bases from J, the gap between germline ends came to 7 bases. The CDR3 contains 14 residues. The CDR3 DNA sequence: TGCGCCAGCAGCCAAGATTCCGTGAATCAGCCCCAGCATTTT. Translated: CASSQDSVNQPQHF.

This clone occurred once. The V call is TRBV5-6, the J call TRBJ1-2; TRBD1 aligns across 7 bases. The CDR3 is 13 residues long. CDR1 and CDR2 from the germline V gene are SGHDT and YYEEEE. The ends lost 1 base at V and 8 bases at J; junction bases unmatched: 5. The CDR3 loop is CASSLRQGRGYTF. The CDR3 DNA reads as TGTGCCAGCAGCTTGAGACAGGGAAGGGGCTACACCTTC.

The chain couples TRBV5-1 to TRBJ2-7, with 8 bases fitting TRBD1. The germline V gene encodes CDR1 SGHRS and CDR2 YFSETQ. V lost 2 bases, J lost 3 bases, and 7 bases stayed unmatched. There are 15 residues in the CDR3. The CDR3 region has the DNA TGCGCCAGCAGCTTTACGGGACAGGAGGGCTACGAGCAGTACTTC. Translating gives CASSFTGQEGYEQYF. Full variable domain (outside the CDR3, taken from reference TRBV5-1 and TRBJ2-7): KAGVTQTPRYLIKTRGQQVTLSCSPISGHRSVSWYQQTPGQGLQFLFEYFSETQRNKGNFPGRFSGRQFSNSRSEMNVSTLELGDSALYLCASSFTGQEGYEQYFGPGTRLTVT.

This clone came up a few times. The chain carries TRBV2 and TRBJ2-3; 12 bases map to TRBD2. Looked up from germline, CDR1 is SNHLY and CDR2 is FYNNEI. Losses at the gene ends were 10 bases for V and 5 bases for J; bases not matched to a gene: 16. This CDR3 comprises 17 residues. The CDR3 protein is CATKTSGGPTRGDTQYF. The CDR3 DNA follows: TGTGCCACCAAGACTAGCGGGGGCCCGACGAGGGGAGATACGCAGTATTTT.

The V call is TRBV19, the J call TRBJ2-7; D is ambiguous. The CDR3 sequence is 14 residues long. Trimming took 6 bases from V and 0 from J, leaving 12 bases between them. Germline V gene lookup returns CDR1 LNHDA and CDR2 SQIVND (reference sequence). CDR3 nucleotide sequence: TGTGCCAGTAGCCAAGTTCTTTACTCCTACGAGCAGTACTTC. It codes for CASSQVLYSYEQYF. The entire variable domain, with the rest obtained from reference TRBV19 and TRBJ2-7, is as follows: DGGITQSPKYLFRKEGQNVTLSCEQNLNHDAMYWYRQDPGQGLRLIYYSQIVNDFQKGDIAEGYSVSREKKESFPLTVTSAQKNPTAFYLCASSQVLYSYEQYFGPGTRLTVT.